These 10 T cell receptor beta chains came from one sample sequenced in a study of glioma-infiltrating T cells. TCR alpha and beta CDR3 regions were amplified from RNA using iRepertoire nested multiplex PCR. TCRdb reprocessed the multiplex PCR reads with MiXCR, giving one entry per CDR3 protein. The sample carries fewer than 110,000 distinct CDR3 sequences, around 28% recorded once. The sequencing sample was made of glioma tissue, nonneoplastic brain tissue, or PBMCs (not recorded which). All receptors come from a human donor with low-grade glioma or glioblastoma, undergoing nonglioma brain surgery, or in good health (not recorded which).

In regard to this clonotype: This clone may be a read error of a much larger clone one base away. The rearrangement links TRBV20-1 to TRBJ1-1, with D possibly matching TRBD1 (5 bases). The CDR3 consists of 13 residues. Trimming pared 0 bases from V and 7 bases from J, leaving 12 bases between. In germline, CDR1 is DFQATT, CDR2 SNEGSKA (reference sequence). CDR3 protein: CSAREGTINEAFF. CDR3 bases: TGCAGTGCTAGAGAAGGGACCATAAATGAAGCTTTCTTT.

This clonotype has ten or more counts. The gene calls are TRBV7-9 and TRBJ2-3; 7 bases map to TRBD1. V trimming: 5 bases; J trimming: 3 bases; junction bases outside the gene matches: 5. Per germline, CDR1 SEHNR and CDR2 FQNEAQ (reference sequence). This CDR3 comprises 14 residues. As DNA, the CDR3 is TGTGCCAGCAGCCCGACAGGGAATACAGATACGCAGTATTTT. Translation gives CASSPTGNTDTQYF.

V gene TRBV5-1 combines with J gene TRBJ1-2, with D maybe TRBD1 (5 bases). The germline V gene has CDR1 SGHRS and CDR2 YFSETQ. V shed 10 bases and J shed 0 bases, with 10 bases lying between them. CDR3 length: 12 amino acids. The CDR3 here is CASRQPNYGYTF. CDR3 nucleotide sequence: TGCGCCTCCCGACAGCCTAACTATGGCTACACCTTC. The whole variable domain, remainder taken from reference TRBV5-1 and TRBJ1-2, is KAGVTQTPRYLIKTRGQQVTLSCSPISGHRSVSWYQQTPGQGLQFLFEYFSETQRNKGNFPGRFSGRQFSNSRSEMNVSTLELGDSALYLCASRQPNYGYTFGSGTRLTVV.

Comments on this clonotype: This may come from a read error, since a much larger clone is one base off. This chain joins TRBV20-1 and TRBJ1-6; D gene ambiguous. V was trimmed by 5 bases and J by 7 bases, leaving 9 bases between them. From germline, CDR1 is DFQATT and CDR2 SNEGSKA (reference sequence). This CDR3 comprises 12 residues. DNA for the CDR3: TGCAGTGCTGGAAAAGACAATTCACCCCTCCACTTT. Its protein is CSAGKDNSPLHF.

Turning to this clonotype: A much larger clone differs by one base, so this may be a read error. The chain carries TRBV6-1 and TRBJ2-7; perhaps D is TRBD1 or TRBD2 (5 bases each). The end of the DNA is better explained by TRBJ2-5, so the J call may be wrong. Germline-derived CDR1 and CDR2 are MNHNS and SASEGT. The CDR3 consists of 13 residues. Here the CDR3 DNA reads TGTGCCAGCATTTACGGGACGCAAGAGACCCAGTACTTC. Protein: CASIYGTQETQYF.

This clonotype occurred a few times. The chain joins TRBV19 to TRBJ1-2; D unresolved. This CDR3 contains 10 residues. The germline V and J ends were trimmed by 9 bases and 5 bases, with 7 bases remaining between them. Per the germline V gene, CDR1 is LNHDA and CDR2 is SQIVND (reference sequence). CDR3 bases: TGTGCCAGCTCGGGGTATGGCTACACCTTC. It is translated as CASSGYGYTF. The whole variable domain, filled in from reference TRBV19 and TRBJ1-2, reads DGGITQSPKYLFRKEGQNVTLSCEQNLNHDAMYWYRQDPGQGLRLIYYSQIVNDFQKGDIAEGYSVSREKKESFPLTVTSAQKNPTAFYLCASSGYGYTFGSGTRLTVV.

This clonotype was seen ten or more times. The rearrangement links TRBV7-2 to TRBJ2-1, with D tentatively TRBD2 (6 bases). The CDR3 runs to 15 residues. Germline V gene lookup returns CDR1 SGHTA and CDR2 FQGNSA. Trimming stripped 3 bases from V and 4 bases from J, with 13 bases between. The CDR3 region has the DNA TGTGCCAGCAGCTTCCAGGGAGGACAATACAATGAGCAGTTCTTC. This sequence encodes CASSFQGGQYNEQFF.

Comment on this clonotype: This clone may be a read error of a much larger clone one base away. The chain carries TRBV28 and TRBJ2-7, with D uncertain. This CDR3 has 12 residues. Trimming removed 6 bases from V and 7 bases from J, with 13 bases in between. The V gene's germline CDR1 is MDHEN and CDR2 SYDVKM. In DNA, the CDR3 is TGTGCCAGCAGACGGTGGCCCGGGGAGCAGTACTTC. It codes for CASRRWPGEQYF.

Remarks on this clonotype: One end of the junction varies from germline; a read error may be responsible. V is TRBV5-1 and J is TRBJ2-7, with D possibly being TRBD2 (5 bases). The CDR3 has 15 amino acids. Germline CDR1 SGHRS, CDR2 YFSETQ. The CDR3 here is CASSLDSPSSYEQHF. In DNA, the CDR3 is TGCGCCAGCAGCTTGGACAGTCCTAGCTCCTACGAGCAGCACTTC.

Many counts were recorded for this clonotype. V gene TRBV7-9 combines with J gene TRBJ2-1; 7 bases agree with TRBD2. The CDR3 is 15 amino acids. V trimming: 2 bases; J trimming: 4 bases; junction bases outside the gene matches: 5. The germline gives CDR1 SEHNR, CDR2 FQNEAQ (reference sequence). CDR3 DNA: TGTGCCAGCAGCTTAATCCGGGGGGAATACAATGAGCAGTTCTTC. It specifies CASSLIRGEYNEQFF.